The present TCR beta chain was sequenced within a study of cytomegalovirus exposure and HLA in healthy donors. Overall study findings and caveats: Equally common other TCR beta chains were less clonally expanded than HLA-associated ones, a later analysis found.

Although they were nominally healthy when sampled, donors likely had unrecorded immune exposures. The PCR was carried out with 60 Vbeta primers and 13 Jbeta primers. Repertoires were generated with immunoSEQ multiplex PCR, while TCRdb's copy carries only in-frame clones and drops some. This table has about 160,000 clones, roughly 73% appearing once. Worth noting for this clone: Its antigen is unidentified.

The clonotype comes from a woman aged 25 to 39 in good health and CMV-seronegative. The sample taken for sequencing was PBMCs.

This chain's CDR3 is CASGLVPSSYNSPLHF. In DNA form, the CDR3 reads TGTGCTAGTGGTTTGGTACCCAGCTCCTATAATTCACCCCTCCACTTT. V usage is TRBV12-5 and J usage is TRBJ1-6; D is undetermined. Trimming took 0 bases from V and 0 from J, leaving 6 bases between them. CDR1 is LGHNT and CDR2 is FRNRAP in the germline V gene. This CDR3 region has 16 residues.